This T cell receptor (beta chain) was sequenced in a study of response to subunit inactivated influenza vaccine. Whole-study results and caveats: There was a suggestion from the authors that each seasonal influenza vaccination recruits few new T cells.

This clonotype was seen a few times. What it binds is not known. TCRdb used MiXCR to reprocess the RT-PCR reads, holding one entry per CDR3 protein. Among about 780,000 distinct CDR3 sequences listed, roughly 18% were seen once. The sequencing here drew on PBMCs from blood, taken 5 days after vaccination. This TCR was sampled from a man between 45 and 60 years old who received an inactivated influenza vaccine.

CDR3 nucleotides: TGCGCCAGCAGCCACGACATGACAGGGGGCGCGCACAATGAGCAGTTCTTC. Its protein is CASSHDMTGGAHNEQFF. The V call is TRBV4-3, the J call TRBJ2-1; 10 bases line up with TRBD1. This CDR3 comprises 17 residues. The V and J ends lost 3 bases and 5 bases, in that order; junction bases with no gene match: 10. Germline CDR1 reads LGHNA; CDR2 reads YSLEER.